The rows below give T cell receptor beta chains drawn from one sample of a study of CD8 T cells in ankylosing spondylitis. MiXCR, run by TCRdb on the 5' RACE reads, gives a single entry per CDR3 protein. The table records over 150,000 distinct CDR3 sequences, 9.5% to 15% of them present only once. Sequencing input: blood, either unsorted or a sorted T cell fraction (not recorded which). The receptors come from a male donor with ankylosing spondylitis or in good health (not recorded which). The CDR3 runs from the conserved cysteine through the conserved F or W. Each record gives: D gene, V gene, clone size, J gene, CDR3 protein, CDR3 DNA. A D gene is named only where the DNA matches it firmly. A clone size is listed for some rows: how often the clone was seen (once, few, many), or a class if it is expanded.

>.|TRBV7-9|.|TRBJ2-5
CASTKAVQETQYF
TGTGCCAGCACCAAAGCGGTCCAAGAGACCCAGTACTTC
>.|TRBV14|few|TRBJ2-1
CASSQVTFREQFF
TGTGCCAGCAGCCAAGTAACTTTCAGGGAGCAGTTCTTC
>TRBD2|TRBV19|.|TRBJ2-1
CASSIQLAGDNEQFF
TGTGCCAGTAGTATACAACTAGCGGGGGACAATGAGCAGTTCTTC
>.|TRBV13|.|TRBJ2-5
CASSSSGAEETQYF
TGTGCCAGCAGCTCGTCGGGGGCAGAAGAGACCCAGTACTTC
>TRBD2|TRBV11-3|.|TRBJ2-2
CASSSTSGSRTGELFF
TGTGCCAGCAGCTCTACTAGCGGCTCGCGAACCGGGGAGCTGTTTTTT
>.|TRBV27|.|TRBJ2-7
CASSPTGSPYEQYF
TGTGCCAGCAGTCCCACAGGGTCCCCCTACGAGCAGTACTTC
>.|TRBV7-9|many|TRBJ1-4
CASSSPSVEKLFF
TGTGCCAGCAGCTCCCCTTCAGTTGAAAAACTGTTTTTT
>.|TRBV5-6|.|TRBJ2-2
CASSLGGSGELFF
TGTGCCAGCAGCTTGGGAGGGTCCGGGGAGCTGTTTTTT
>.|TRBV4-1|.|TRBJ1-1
CASSHAGTGNTEAFF
TGCGCCAGCAGCCACGCCGGGACGGGGAACACTGAAGCTTTCTTT
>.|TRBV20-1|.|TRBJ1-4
CSARDQSGATNEKLFF
TGCAGTGCTAGAGATCAGTCGGGGGCAACTAATGAAAAACTGTTTTTT
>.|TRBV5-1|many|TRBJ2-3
CASSSDLTDTQYF
TGCGCCAGCAGTTCGGACCTGACAGATACGCAGTATTTT
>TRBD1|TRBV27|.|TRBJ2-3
CASRVTGGADTQYF
TGTGCCAGCAGAGTGACAGGGGGGGCAGATACGCAGTATTTT
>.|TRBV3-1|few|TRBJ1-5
CASSQDTRDQPQHF
TGTGCCAGCAGCCAAGATACGAGGGATCAGCCCCAGCATTTT
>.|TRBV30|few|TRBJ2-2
CAWSPGTGELFF
TGTGCCTGGAGTCCGGGTACCGGGGAGCTGTTTTTT
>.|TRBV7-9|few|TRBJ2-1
CASSLAWGRALGNEQFF
TGTGCCAGCAGCTTAGCTTGGGGGCGAGCCCTGGGGAATGAGCAGTTCTTC
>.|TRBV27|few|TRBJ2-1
CASSTGNEQFF
TGTGCCAGCAGTACCGGGAATGAGCAGTTCTTC
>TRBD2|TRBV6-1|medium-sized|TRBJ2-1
CASSERTSGINEQFF
TGTGCCAGCAGTGAAAGAACTAGCGGGATTAATGAGCAGTTCTTC
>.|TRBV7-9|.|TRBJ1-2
CASSLGDRAGYTF
TGTGCCAGCAGCTTAGGGGATAGGGCTGGCTACACCTTC
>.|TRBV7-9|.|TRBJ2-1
CASSRDSGSSYNEQFF
TGTGCCAGCAGCCGCGATTCCGGGTCCTCCTACAATGAGCAGTTCTTC
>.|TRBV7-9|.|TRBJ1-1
CASSPFPAPWNTEAFF
TGTGCCAGCAGCCCGTTCCCCGCCCCCTGGAACACTGAAGCTTTCTTT
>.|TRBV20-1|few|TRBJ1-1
CSATKNTEAFF
TGCAGTGCTACAAAAAACACTGAAGCTTTCTTT
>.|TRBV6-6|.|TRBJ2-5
CASSSRRGETQYF
TGTGCCAGCAGTAGCCGAAGGGGGGAGACCCAGTACTTC
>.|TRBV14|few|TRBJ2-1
CASILTDGGNEQFF
TGTGCCAGCATCCTAACTGACGGTGGGAATGAGCAGTTCTTC
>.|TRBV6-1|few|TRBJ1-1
CASSDSWGTNTEAFF
TGTGCCAGCAGTGATAGTTGGGGGACGAACACTGAAGCTTTCTTT
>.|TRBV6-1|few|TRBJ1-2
CASSPWLAYGYTF
TGTGCCAGCAGCCCTTGGTTAGCCTATGGCTACACCTTC
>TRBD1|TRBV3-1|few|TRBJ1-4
CASSQGQGLTNEKLFF
TGTGCCAGCAGCCAAGGACAGGGCCTAACTAATGAAAAACTGTTTTTT
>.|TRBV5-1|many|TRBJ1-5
CASSLRGDQPQHF
TGCGCCAGCAGCTTAAGGGGCGATCAGCCCCAGCATTTT
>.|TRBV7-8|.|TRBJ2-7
CASSLEGVGVHEQYF
TGTGCCAGCAGCTTAGAAGGGGTTGGGGTCCACGAGCAGTACTTC
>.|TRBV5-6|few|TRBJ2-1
CASSQTYEQFF
TGTGCCAGCAGCCAGACCTATGAGCAGTTCTTC
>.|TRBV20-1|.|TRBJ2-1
CSAPTRYNEQFF
TGCAGTGCCCCGACTCGCTACAATGAGCAGTTCTTC
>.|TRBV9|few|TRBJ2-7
CASSGMTGSSDEQYF
TGTGCCAGCAGCGGGATGACCGGGAGTAGCGACGAGCAGTACTTC
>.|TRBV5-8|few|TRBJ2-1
CASSWGARLEGEQFF
TGTGCCAGCAGCTGGGGGGCCCGGCTTGAGGGGGAGCAGTTCTTC
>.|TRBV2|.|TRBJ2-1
CASSQEVGFDNEQFF
TGTGCCAGCAGTCAGGAGGTCGGGTTCGACAATGAGCAGTTCTTC
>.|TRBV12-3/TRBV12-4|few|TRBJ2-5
CASSLGPAGAQYF
TGTGCCAGCAGTTTAGGACCCGCCGGGGCCCAGTACTTC
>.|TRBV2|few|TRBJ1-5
CASRVYSNQPQHF
TGTGCCAGCAGGGTGTATAGCAATCAGCCCCAGCATTTT
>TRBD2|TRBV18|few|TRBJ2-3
CASSPPGLAVTDTQYF
TGTGCCAGCTCACCACCAGGACTAGCAGTCACAGATACGCAGTATTTT
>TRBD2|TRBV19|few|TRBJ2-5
CASSSSPGRGRKETQYF
TGTGCCAGTAGTTCTTCCCCAGGGAGGGGCCGGAAGGAGACCCAGTACTTC
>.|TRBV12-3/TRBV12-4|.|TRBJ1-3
CASNGLGDGSGNTIYF
TGTGCCAGCAACGGTCTGGGGGACGGCTCTGGAAACACCATATATTTT
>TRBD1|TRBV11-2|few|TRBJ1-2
CASSGTGGGYGYTF
TGTGCCAGCAGCGGGACAGGGGGAGGATATGGCTACACCTTC
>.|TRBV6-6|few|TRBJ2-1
CASSMDYNEQFF
TGTGCCAGCAGTATGGACTACAATGAGCAGTTCTTC
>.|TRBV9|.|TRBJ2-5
CASSVAKAGGETQYF
TGTGCCAGCAGCGTAGCTAAGGCAGGGGGGGAGACCCAGTACTTC
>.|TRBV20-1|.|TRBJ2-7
CSARGGAVEQYF
TGCAGTGCTAGGGGGGGTGCGGTCGAGCAGTACTTC
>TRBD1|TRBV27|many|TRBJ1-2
CASSPGGAGGYTF
TGTGCCAGCAGTCCAGGGGGAGCAGGTGGCTACACCTTC
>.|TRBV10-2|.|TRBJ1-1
CASSESVWLPQLLTEAFF
TGCGCCAGCAGTGAGAGCGTGTGGTTACCGCAGCTGCTCACTGAAGCTTTCTTT
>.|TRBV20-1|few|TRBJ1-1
CSASEGGQGLEAFF
TGCAGTGCTTCTGAGGGTGGGCAGGGCCTTGAAGCTTTCTTT
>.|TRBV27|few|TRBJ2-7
CASRGTGVPTYEQYF
TGTGCCAGCAGAGGAACGGGAGTTCCAACCTACGAGCAGTACTTC
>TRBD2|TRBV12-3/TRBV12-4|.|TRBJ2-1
CASSLLAGGPWDEQFF
TGTGCCAGCAGTTTATTAGCGGGGGGGCCTTGGGATGAGCAGTTCTTC
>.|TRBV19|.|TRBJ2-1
CASSIIRGSYNEQFF
TGTGCCAGTAGTATCATTAGGGGATCCTACAATGAGCAGTTCTTC
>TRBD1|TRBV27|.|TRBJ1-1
CASSSPWTGVGSTEAFF
TGTGCCAGCAGTTCTCCTTGGACAGGAGTAGGGTCCACTGAAGCTTTCTTT
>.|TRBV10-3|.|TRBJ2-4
CDISNPNIISKNIQYF
TGTGACATCAGCAATCCAAATATAATTTCCAAAAACATTCAGTACTTC
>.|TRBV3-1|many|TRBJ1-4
CASSLETGPNEKLFF
TGTGCCAGCAGCCTAGAGACAGGCCCTAATGAAAAACTGTTTTTT
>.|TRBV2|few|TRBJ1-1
CASSEAGTDMNTEAFF
TGTGCCAGCAGTGAGGCGGGCACCGACATGAACACTGAAGCTTTCTTT
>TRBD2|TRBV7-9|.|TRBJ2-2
CASSLIAGDGRELFF
TGTGCCAGCAGCTTAATAGCGGGAGATGGCCGGGAGCTGTTTTTT
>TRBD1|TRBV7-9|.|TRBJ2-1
CASSPRGGSIYNEQFF
TGTGCCAGCAGCCCCCGAGGGGGCAGCATCTACAATGAGCAGTTCTTC
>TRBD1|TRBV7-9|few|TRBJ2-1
CASRSLGTGVGEQFF
TGTGCCAGCAGATCCCTAGGGACAGGGGTGGGTGAGCAGTTCTTC
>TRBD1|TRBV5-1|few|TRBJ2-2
CASTHNQGAGTGELFF
TGCGCCAGCACCCATAATCAGGGGGCTGGGACCGGGGAGCTGTTTTTT
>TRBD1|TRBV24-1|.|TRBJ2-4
CATSDSQGAEDIQYF
TGTGCCACCAGTGATTCACAGGGGGCCGAGGACATTCAGTACTTC
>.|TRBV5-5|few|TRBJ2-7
CASSLVGDPYEQYF
TGTGCCAGCAGCTTGGTGGGAGACCCCTACGAGCAGTACTTC
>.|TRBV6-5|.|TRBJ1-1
CASSYVLGRGTEAFF
TGTGCCAGCAGTTACGTTTTAGGACGGGGTACTGAAGCTTTCTTT
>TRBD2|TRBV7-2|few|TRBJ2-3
CASSLATSGGVTDTQYF
TGTGCCAGCAGCTTAGCGACTAGCGGGGGGGTCACAGATACGCAGTATTTT